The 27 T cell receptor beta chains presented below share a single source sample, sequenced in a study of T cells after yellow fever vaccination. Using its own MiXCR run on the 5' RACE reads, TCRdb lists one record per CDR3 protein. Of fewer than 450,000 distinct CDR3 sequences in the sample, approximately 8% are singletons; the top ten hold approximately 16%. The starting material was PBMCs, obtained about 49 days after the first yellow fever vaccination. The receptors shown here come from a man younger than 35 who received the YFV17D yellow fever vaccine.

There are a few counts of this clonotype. The CDR3 DNA is TGCAGTGTTAATTCGGCGGGTACTACAGATACGCAGTATTTT. It specifies CSVNSAGTTDTQYF. V gene TRBV20-1 combines with J gene TRBJ2-3; D perhaps matches TRBD2 (5 bases). V shed 7 bases and J shed 3 bases, with 17 bases lying between them. Germline V gene sequence: CDR1 DFQATT, CDR2 SNEGSKA (reference sequence). This CDR3 is 14 amino acids long.

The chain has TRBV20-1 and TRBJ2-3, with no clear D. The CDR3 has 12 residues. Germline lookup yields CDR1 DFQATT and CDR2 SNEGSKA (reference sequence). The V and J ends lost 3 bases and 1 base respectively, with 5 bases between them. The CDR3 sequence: CSASMGTDTQYF. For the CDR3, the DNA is TGCAGTGCTAGTATGGGCACAGATACGCAGTATTTT.

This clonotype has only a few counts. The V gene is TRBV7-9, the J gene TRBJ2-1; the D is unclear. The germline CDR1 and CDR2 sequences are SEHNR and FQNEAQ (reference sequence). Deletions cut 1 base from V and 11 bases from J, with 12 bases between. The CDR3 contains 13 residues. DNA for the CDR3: TGTGCCAGCAGCTTAGAGTATTGGCCTAAGCAGTTCTTC. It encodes CASSLEYWPKQFF.

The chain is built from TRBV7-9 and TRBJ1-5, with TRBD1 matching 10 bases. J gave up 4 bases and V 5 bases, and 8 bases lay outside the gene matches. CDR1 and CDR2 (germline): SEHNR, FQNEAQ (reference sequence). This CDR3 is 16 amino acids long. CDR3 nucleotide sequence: TGTGCCAGCAGCCCCGGGACAGGGGAGGGGAATCAGCCCCAGCATTTT. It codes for CASSPGTGEGNQPQHF.

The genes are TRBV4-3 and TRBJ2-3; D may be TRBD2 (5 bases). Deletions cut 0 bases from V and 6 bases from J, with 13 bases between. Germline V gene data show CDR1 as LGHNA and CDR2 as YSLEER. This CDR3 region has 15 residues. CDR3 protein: CASSQEAFGGDTQYF. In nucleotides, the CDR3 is TGCGCCAGCAGCCAAGAAGCGTTCGGAGGCGATACGCAGTATTTT.

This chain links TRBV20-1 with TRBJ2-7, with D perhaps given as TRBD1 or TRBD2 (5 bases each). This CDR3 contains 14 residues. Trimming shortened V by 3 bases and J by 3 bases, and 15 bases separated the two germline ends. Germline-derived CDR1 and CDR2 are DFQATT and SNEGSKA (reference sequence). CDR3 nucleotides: TGCAGTGCTAGTAGAGGGGATGGTTTCTACGAGCAGTACTTC. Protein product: CSASRGDGFYEQYF.

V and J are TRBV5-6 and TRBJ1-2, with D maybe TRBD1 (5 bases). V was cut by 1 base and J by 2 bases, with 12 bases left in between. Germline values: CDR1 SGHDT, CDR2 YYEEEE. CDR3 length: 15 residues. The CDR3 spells CASSLKGKPNYGYTF. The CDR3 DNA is TGTGCCAGCAGCTTGAAGGGGAAACCCAACTATGGCTACACCTTC.

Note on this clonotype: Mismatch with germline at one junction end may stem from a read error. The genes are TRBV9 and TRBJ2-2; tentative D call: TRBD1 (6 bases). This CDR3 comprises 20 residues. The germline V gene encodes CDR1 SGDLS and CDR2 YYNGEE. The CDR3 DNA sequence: TGTGCCAGCAGCGTAGCCTTCCGGGACACAACGTTCGCGAACACCGGGGAGCTGCTTTTT. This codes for CASSVAFRDTTFANTGELLF.

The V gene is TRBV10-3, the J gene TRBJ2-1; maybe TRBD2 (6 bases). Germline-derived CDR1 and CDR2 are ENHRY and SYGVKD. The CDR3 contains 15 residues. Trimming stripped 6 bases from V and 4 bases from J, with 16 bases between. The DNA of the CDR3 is TGTGCCATCAGGCCCTTTGGGGCGGGGTACAATGAGCAGTTCTTC. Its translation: CAIRPFGAGYNEQFF.

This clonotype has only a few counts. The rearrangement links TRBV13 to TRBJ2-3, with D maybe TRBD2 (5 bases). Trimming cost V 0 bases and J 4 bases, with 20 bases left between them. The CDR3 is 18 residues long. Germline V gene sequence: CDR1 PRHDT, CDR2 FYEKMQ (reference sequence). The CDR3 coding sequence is TGTGCCAGCAGCTTAGGCCTACTGCGGGCCTCGGTCGCAGATACGCAGTATTTT. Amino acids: CASSLGLLRASVADTQYF.

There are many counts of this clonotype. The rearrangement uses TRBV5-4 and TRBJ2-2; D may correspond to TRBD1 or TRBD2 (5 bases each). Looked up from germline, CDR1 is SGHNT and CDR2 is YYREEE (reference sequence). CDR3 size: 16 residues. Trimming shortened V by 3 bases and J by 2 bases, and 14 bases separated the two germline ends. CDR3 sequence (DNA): TGTGCCAGCAGCTCCGTTTGGGGGAGCAACACCGGGGAGCTGTTTTTT. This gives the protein CASSSVWGSNTGELFF.

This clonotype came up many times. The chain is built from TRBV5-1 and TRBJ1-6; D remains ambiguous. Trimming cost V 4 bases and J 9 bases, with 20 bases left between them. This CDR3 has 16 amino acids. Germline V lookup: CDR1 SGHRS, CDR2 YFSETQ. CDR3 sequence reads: CASSESIEVSSSPLHF. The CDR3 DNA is TGCGCCAGCAGCGAGAGTATCGAGGTCTCTAGTTCACCCCTCCACTTT.

CDR3 residues: CALHLPGTYKEKLFF. The DNA for the CDR3 is TGTGCCTTGCATCTTCCGGGCACATACAAGGAAAAACTGTTTTTT. The chain has TRBV30 and TRBJ1-4, with unresolved D. V shed 7 bases and J shed 8 bases, with 23 bases lying between them. The CDR3 is made up of 15 amino acids. From germline, CDR1 is GTSNPN and CDR2 SVGIG (reference sequence).

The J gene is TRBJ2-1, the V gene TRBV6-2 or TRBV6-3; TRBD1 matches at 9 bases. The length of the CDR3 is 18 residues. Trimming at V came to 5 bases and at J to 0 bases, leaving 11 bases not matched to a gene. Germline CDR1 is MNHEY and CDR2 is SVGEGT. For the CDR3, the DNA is TGTGCCAGCAGTGGACAGGGGACACACCCCCGCTCCTACAATGAGCAGTTCTTC. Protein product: CASSGQGTHPRSYNEQFF.

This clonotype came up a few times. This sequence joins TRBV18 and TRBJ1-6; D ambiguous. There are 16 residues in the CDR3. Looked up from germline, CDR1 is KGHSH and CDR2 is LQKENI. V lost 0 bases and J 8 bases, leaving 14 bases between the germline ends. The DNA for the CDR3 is TGTGCCAGCTCACCACCGGTTGGAGGGCCCTATTCACCCCTCCACTTT. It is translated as CASSPPVGGPYSPLHF.

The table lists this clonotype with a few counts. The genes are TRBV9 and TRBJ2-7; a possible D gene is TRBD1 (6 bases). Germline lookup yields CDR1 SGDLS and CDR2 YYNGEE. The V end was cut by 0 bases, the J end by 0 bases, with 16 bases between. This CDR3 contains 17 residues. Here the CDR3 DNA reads TGTGCCAGCAGCGTAGAAGGGGGAGCAGGGGCCTCCTACGAGCAGTACTTC. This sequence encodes CASSVEGGAGASYEQYF. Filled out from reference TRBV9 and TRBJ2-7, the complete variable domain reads DSGVTQTPKHLITATGQRVTLRCSPRSGDLSVYWYQQSLDQGLQFLIQYYNGEERAKGNILERFSAQQFPDLHSELNLSSLELGDSALYFCASSVEGGAGASYEQYFGPGTRLTVT.

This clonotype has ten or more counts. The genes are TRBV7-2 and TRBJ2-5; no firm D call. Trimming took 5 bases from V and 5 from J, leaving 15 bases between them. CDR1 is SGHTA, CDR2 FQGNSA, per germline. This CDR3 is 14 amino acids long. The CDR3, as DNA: TGTGCCAGCAGCACCATCTCCGAGAGGGAGACCCAGTACTTC. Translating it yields CASSTISERETQYF.

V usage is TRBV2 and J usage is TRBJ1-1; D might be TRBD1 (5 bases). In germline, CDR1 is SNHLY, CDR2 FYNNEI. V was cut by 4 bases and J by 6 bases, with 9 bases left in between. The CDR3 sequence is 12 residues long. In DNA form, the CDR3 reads TGTGCCAGCAGTGTCGCCAGGGCTGAAGCTTTCTTT. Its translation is CASSVARAEAFF.

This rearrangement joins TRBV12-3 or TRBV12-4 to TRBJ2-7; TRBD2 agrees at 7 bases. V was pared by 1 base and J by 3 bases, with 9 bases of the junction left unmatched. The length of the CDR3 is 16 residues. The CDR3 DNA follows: TGTGCCAGCAGTTTAGACGTACTGGGGGGGGGCTACGAGCAGTACTTC. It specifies CASSLDVLGGGYEQYF.

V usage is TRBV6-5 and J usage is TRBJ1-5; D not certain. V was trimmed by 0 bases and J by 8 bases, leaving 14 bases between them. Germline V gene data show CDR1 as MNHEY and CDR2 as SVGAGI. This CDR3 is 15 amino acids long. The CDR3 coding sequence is TGTGCCAGCAGTTACTCGATAAGCGTCGGGAAGCCCCAGCATTTT. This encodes CASSYSISVGKPQHF.

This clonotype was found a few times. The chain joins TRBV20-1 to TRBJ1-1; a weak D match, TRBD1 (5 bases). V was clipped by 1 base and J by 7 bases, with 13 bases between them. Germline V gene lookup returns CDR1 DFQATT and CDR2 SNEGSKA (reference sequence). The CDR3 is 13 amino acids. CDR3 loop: CSARAGRGIEAFF. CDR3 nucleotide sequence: TGCAGTGCTAGAGCCGGGCGGGGGATTGAAGCTTTCTTT.

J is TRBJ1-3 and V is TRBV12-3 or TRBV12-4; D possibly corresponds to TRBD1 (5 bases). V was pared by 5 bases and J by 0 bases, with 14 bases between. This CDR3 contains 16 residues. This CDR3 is CASSGRGRNSGNTIYF. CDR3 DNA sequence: TGTGCCAGCAGTGGACGGGGCAGGAACTCTGGAAACACCATATATTTT.

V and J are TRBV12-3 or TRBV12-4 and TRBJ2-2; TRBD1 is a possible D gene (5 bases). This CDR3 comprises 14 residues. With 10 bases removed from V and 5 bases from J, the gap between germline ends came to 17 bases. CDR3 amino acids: CAITGRRVTGELFF. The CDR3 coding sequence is TGTGCCATCACAGGACGGCGAGTGACCGGGGAGCTGTTTTTT.

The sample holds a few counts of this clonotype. CDR3 sequence: CSALDRVSAYEQYV. The DNA of the CDR3 is TGCAGTGCCCTAGACAGGGTCTCGGCCTACGAGCAGTACGTC. The genes are TRBV20-1 and TRBJ2-7, with 7 bases that match TRBD1. This CDR3 has 14 amino acids. Germline values: CDR1 DFQATT, CDR2 SNEGSKA (reference sequence). After removal of 6 bases from V and 2 bases from J, the junction contained 10 bases not matched to a gene.

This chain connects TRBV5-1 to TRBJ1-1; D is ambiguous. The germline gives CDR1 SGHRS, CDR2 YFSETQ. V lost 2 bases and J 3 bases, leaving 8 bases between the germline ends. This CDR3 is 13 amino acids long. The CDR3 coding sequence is TGCGCCAGCAGCTTCGGCCCCGACACTGAAGCTTTCTTT. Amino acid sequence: CASSFGPDTEAFF.

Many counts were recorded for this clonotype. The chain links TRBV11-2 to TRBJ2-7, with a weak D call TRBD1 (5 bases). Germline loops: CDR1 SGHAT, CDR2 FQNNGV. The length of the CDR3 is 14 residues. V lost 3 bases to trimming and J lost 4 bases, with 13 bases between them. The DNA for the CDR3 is TGTGCCAGCAGCTTCAAGGGGAAGAGGTACGAGCAGTACTTC. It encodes CASSFKGKRYEQYF.

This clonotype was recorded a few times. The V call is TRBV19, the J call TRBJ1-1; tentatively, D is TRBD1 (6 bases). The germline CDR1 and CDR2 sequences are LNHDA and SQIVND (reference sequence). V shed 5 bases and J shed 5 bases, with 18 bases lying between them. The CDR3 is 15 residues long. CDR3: CASSSYAGGPTEAFF. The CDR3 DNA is TGTGCCAGTAGTTCCTATGCCGGGGGCCCAACTGAAGCTTTCTTT.